This T cell receptor beta chain emerged from a study of regulatory T cells in long-lasting Graves disease. Background on the study: Prior antithyroid drug treatment in newly diagnosed Graves' patients lasted under 3 months.

As to time point: newly diagnosed GD, antithyroid drugs for less than 3 months. From RNA extracted from PBMCs, the TCR library was made. American Thyroid Association guidelines served as the basis for diagnosing Graves' disease. Assembly of TCR beta libraries relied on iRepertoire HTBI primers together with Arm-PCR of CDR3 regions. One entry per CDR3 protein results from TCRdb running MiXCR on the multiplex PCR reads. This sample carries hundreds of thousands of distinct CDR3 sequences, roughly 14% of them seen once, and the ten largest clones take 8% to 10%. Germline V CDR1 and CDR2: LGHDT, YNNKEL (reference sequence). J was trimmed by 2 bases and V by 6 bases; bases with no gene match: 3. The CDR3 is 15 residues long. Whole-study results and caveats: The study found lower TCR diversity in persistent Graves' patients than in newly diagnosed ones.

There are many counts of this clonotype. What it recognizes is unknown. A further study also used this sample, focusing on T cells in Graves' hyperthyroidism and ophthalmopathy.

The starting material was peripheral blood mononuclear cells (PBMCs), obtained at new diagnosis, from a patient treated with antithyroid drugs. The V call is TRBV3-1, the J call TRBJ2-4, with 11 bases identical to TRBD2. This sequence originates from a man aged 25-45 years with Graves disease. The CDR3 region has the DNA TGTGCCAGCAGTTGGACTAGCGGGTCCAAAAACATTCAGTACTTC. This gives the protein CASSWTSGSKNIQYF.